This TCR beta chain stems from a study of cytomegalovirus exposure and HLA in healthy donors. The donors formed part of the roughly 120-subject validation cohort, distinct from the roughly 620-subject first cohort. General study findings and limits: Accounts indicate the classifier identified cytomegalovirus status with strong specificity and sensitivity. A few CMV-associated chains proved CMV antigen-specific in vitro. Researchers catalogued about 160 TCR beta chains as cytomegalovirus-associated.

For this clone: Its antigen is unidentified.

Sequencing used immunoSEQ multiplex PCR; TCRdb keeps in-frame clones, though not all of them. The data show 55,000 to 75,000 clones, approximately 95% seen once. This sequence originates from a woman aged 18 to 35 in good health and CMV-seropositive. The sequencing input was PBMCs.

This CDR3 reads CASQKQPSGANVLTF. CDR3 nucleotide sequence: TGTGCCAGCCAAAAACAGCCCTCTGGGGCCAACGTCCTGACTTTC. The chain has TRBV28 and TRBJ2-6; D not resolved. V was trimmed by 8 bases and J by 0 bases, leaving 11 bases between them. Germline V gene sequence: CDR1 MDHEN, CDR2 SYDVKM. The CDR3 totals 15 residues.